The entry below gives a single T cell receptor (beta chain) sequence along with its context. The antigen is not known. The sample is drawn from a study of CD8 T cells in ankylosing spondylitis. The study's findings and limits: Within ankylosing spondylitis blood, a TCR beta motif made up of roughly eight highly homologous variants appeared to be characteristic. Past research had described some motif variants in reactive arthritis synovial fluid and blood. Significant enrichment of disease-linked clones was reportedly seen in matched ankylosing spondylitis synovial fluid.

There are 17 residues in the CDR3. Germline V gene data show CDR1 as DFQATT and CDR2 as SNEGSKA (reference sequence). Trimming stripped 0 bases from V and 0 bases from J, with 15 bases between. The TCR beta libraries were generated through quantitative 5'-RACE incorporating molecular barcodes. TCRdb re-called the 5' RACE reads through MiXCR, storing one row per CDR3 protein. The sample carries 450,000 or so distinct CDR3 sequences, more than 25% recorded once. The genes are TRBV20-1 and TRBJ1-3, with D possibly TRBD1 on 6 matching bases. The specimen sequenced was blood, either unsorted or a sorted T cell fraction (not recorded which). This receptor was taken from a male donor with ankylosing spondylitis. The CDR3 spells CSARDPGTTHSGNTIYF. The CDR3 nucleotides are TGCAGTGCTAGAGATCCTGGGACAACTCACTCTGGAAACACCATATATTTT.